This T cell receptor beta chain was documented in a study of prognosis after radiotherapy for stage I lung cancer. Study-level points and caveats: Reportedly, TRBV and TRBJ gene usage varied with metastasis presence.

Germline lookup yields CDR1 SGHRS and CDR2 YFSETQ. The length of the CDR3 is 14 residues. The V gene lost 4 bases and the J gene lost 2 bases, with 12 bases spanning the gap. Many counts were recorded for this clonotype. Antigen unknown. Genomic DNA yielded TCR beta CDR3, amplified by two-round multiplex PCR. The use of primers specific to each TRBV and TRBJ gene characterized first-round PCR. TCRdb re-analysed the multiplex PCR reads in MiXCR, keeping a single row per CDR3 protein. The sample lists tens of thousands of distinct CDR3 sequences; roughly 29% were seen once. The chain is built from TRBV5-1 and TRBJ1-1; possibly TRBD1 for D (5 bases). Source: PBMCs, taken before or after stereotactic body radiation therapy (not recorded which). This clonotype was sampled from a donor aged 50 or older with non-small cell lung cancer. The CDR3 nucleotides are TGCGCCAGCAGCCGTTTTGGGGGAAACACTGAAGCTTTCTTT. This gives the protein CASSRFGGNTEAFF. Full variable domain (rest looked up from reference TRBV5-1 and TRBJ1-1): KAGVTQTPRYLIKTRGQQVTLSCSPISGHRSVSWYQQTPGQGLQFLFEYFSETQRNKGNFPGRFSGRQFSNSRSEMNVSTLELGDSALYLCASSRFGGNTEAFFGQGTRLTVV.